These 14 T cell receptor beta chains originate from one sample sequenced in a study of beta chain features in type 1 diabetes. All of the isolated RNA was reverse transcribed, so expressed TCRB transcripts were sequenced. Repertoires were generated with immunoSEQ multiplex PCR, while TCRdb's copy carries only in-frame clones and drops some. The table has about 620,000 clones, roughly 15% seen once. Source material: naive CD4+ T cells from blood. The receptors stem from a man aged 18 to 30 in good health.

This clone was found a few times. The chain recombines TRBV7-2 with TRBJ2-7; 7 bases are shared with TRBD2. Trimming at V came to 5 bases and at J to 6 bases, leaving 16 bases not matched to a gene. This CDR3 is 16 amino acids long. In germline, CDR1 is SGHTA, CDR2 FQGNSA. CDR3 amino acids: CASSDAPPREFSEQYF. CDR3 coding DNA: TGTGCCAGCAGCGATGCCCCTCCGCGGGAGTTCTCCGAGCAGTACTTC.

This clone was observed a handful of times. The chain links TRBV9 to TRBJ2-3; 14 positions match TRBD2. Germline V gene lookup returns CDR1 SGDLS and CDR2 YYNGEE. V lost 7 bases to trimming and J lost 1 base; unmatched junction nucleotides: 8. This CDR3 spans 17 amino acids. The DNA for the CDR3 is TGTGCCAGCTCGCCCGGACTAGCGGGGGGCCGCACAGATACGCAGTATTTT. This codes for CASSPGLAGGRTDTQYF.

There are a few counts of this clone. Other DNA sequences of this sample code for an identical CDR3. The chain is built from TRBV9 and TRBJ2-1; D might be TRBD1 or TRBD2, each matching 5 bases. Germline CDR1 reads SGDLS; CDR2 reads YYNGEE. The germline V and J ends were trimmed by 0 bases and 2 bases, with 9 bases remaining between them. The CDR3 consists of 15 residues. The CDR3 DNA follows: TGTGCCAGCAGCGTAGGGGGACGTACCTACAATGAGCAGTTCTTC. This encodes CASSVGGRTYNEQFF.

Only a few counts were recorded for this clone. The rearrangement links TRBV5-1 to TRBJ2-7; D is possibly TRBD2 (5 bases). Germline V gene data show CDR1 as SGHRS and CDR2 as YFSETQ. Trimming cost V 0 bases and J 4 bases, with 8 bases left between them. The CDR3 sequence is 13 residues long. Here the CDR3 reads CASSLAAGYEQYF. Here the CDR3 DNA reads TGCGCCAGCAGCTTGGCCGCGGGTTACGAGCAGTACTTC. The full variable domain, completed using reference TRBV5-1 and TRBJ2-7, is KAGVTQTPRYLIKTRGQQVTLSCSPISGHRSVSWYQQTPGQGLQFLFEYFSETQRNKGNFPGRFSGRQFSNSRSEMNVSTLELGDSALYLCASSLAAGYEQYFGPGTRLTVT.

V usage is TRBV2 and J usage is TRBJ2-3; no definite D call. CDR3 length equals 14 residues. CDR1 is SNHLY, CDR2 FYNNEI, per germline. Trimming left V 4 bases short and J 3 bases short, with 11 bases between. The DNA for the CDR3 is TGTGCCAGCAGTGCCACAGACATTACAGATACGCAGTATTTT. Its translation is CASSATDITDTQYF.

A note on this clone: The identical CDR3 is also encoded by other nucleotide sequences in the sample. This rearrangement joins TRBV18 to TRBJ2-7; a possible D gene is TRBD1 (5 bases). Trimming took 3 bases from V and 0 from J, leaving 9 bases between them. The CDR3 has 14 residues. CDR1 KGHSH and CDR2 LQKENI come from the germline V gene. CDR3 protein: CASSPDRSSYEQYF. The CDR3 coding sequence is TGTGCCAGCTCACCCGACAGAAGCTCCTACGAGCAGTACTTC.

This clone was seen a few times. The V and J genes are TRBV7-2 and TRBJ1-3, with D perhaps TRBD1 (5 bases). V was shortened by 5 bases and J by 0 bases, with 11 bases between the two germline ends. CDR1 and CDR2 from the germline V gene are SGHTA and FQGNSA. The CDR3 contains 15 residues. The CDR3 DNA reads TGTGCCAGCAGCGGGGACGGACTCTCTGGAAACACCATATATTTT. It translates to CASSGDGLSGNTIYF.

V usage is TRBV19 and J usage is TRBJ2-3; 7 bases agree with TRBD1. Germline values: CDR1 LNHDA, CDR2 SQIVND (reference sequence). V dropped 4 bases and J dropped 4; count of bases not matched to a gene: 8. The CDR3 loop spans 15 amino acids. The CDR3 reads CASSTIQGSPDTQYF. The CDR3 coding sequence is TGTGCCAGTAGTACGATACAGGGGAGCCCAGATACGCAGTATTTT.

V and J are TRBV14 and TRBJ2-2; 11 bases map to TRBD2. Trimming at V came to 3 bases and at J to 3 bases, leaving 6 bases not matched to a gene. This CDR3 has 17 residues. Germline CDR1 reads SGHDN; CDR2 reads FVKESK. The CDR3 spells CASSHATSGIYTGELFF. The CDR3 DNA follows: TGTGCCAGCAGCCATGCGACTAGCGGGATATACACCGGGGAGCTGTTTTTT.

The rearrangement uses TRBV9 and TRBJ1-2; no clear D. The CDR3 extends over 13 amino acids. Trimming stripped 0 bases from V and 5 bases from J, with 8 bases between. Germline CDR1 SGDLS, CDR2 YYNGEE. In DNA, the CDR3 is TGTGCCAGCAGCGTAGCTGGGCCGTATGGCTACACCTTC. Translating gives CASSVAGPYGYTF.

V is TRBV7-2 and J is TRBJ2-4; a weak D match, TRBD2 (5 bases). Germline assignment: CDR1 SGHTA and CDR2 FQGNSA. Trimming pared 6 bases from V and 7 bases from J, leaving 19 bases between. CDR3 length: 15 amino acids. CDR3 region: CASSQDPLVGNIQYF. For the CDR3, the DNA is TGTGCCAGCAGTCAGGACCCACTAGTAGGGAACATTCAGTACTTC.

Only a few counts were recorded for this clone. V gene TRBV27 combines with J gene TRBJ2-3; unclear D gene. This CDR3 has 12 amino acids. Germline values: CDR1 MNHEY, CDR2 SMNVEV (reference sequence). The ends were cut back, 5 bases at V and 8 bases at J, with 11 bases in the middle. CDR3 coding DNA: TGTGCCAGCAGTACCTCATTTGTTACGCAGTATTTT. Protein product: CASSTSFVTQYF.

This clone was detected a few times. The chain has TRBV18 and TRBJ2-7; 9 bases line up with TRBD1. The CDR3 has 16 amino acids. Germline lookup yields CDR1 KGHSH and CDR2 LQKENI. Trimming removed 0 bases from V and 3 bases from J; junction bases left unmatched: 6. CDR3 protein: CASSPPGQGTFYEQYF. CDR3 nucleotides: TGTGCCAGCTCACCACCCGGACAGGGGACCTTCTACGAGCAGTACTTC.

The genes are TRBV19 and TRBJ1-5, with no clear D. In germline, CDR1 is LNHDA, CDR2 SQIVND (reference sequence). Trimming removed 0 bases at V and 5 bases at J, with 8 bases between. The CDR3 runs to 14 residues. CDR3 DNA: TGTGCCAGTAGTATAGAATCAGGCTATCAGCCCCAGCATTTT. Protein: CASSIESGYQPQHF.